This T cell receptor (beta chain) was sequenced for a study of T cell changes during pregnancy in multiple sclerosis. TCRdb's table, derived via immunoSEQ multiplex PCR, lists solely in-frame clones and lacks some. The sample lists 35,000 to 45,000 clones; about 88% were seen once. This clone was counted once. The source material was CD8+ T cells from peripheral blood mononuclear cells, sampled in the first trimester of pregnancy. The clonotype comes from a female donor with multiple sclerosis, enrolled in a pregnancy study.

CDR3 DNA sequence: TGTGCCAGCAGCCCTGAGGTACGGGCAGATACGCAGTATTTT. It specifies CASSPEVRADTQYF. The chain couples TRBV7-6 to TRBJ2-3; D ambiguous. V dropped 5 bases and J dropped 4 bases, with 13 bases sitting between them. CDR3 size: 14 residues. Germline values: CDR1 SGHVS, CDR2 FNYEAQ.